Given below is one T cell receptor (beta chain) in context. Clones were sequenced by immunoSEQ multiplex PCR, and TCRdb holds only the in-frame ones, with some missing. The sample includes about 310,000 clones, roughly 90% seen only once; the top ten take around 4.3%. The study drew participants aged about 18 to 89 years from some 25 US areas. Participant reports of clinical history set cohort assignment. The CDR3 is 13 amino acids. CDR1 is SNHLY and CDR2 is FYNNEI in the germline V gene. Trimming cost V 8 bases and J 8 bases, with 15 bases left between them. The source of the sample is a study of blood T cell repertoires in COVID-19. Study details: Samples taken during acute and convalescent COVID-19 were collected in the United States, Italy and Spain. In each case, the material was cDNA or gDNA derived from T cells, B-cell-depleted T cells, or PBMCs.

The origin of this receptor is a woman between 18 and 29 years old with acute COVID-19. This chain joins TRBV2 and TRBJ1-4; D is undetermined. The sequenced sample consisted of PBMCs or T cells enriched from blood (not recorded which). CDR3: CASSAEAMEKLFF. CDR3 nucleotide sequence: TGTGCCAGCTCGGCGGAGGCGATGGAAAAACTGTTTTTT.